This is a list of T cell receptor beta chains from one sample in a study of T-cell memory formation after mild COVID-19. TCRdb ran MiXCR on the 5' RACE reads and lists one entry per CDR3 protein. The data show about 350,000 distinct CDR3 sequences, around 13% seen once. The source material was PBMCs or a T cell subset sorted from them (not recorded which). Receptors originate from a man aged 18-30 years who had mild COVID-19 (a few samples of this study predate the infection). Cell type and time point are not known. Each CDR3 is given with its conserved first and last residue. A D gene is named only where the DNA matches it firmly. For some rows the clone size is stated as once, few or many, or as a class when expanded; others skip it.

d_call | j_call | clone_size | v_call | cdr3_aa | cdr3_nt
. | TRBJ2-3 | few | TRBV5-1 | CASSSPGLAPRPDTQYF | TGCGCCAGCAGCTCTCCGGGGCTAGCGCCTAGACCCGATACGCAGTATTTT
. | TRBJ2-7 | many | TRBV12-5 | CASVPGDRSYEQYF | TGTGCTAGTGTTCCGGGGGACCGCTCCTACGAGCAGTACTTC
. | TRBJ1-2 | few | TRBV29-1 | CSVDMDSANYGYTF | TGCAGCGTTGATATGGACAGCGCTAACTATGGCTACACCTTC
. | TRBJ1-5 | . | TRBV5-1 | CASSLDSPYNQPQHF | TGCGCCAGCAGCTTGGACTCCCCATACAATCAGCCCCAGCATTTT
. | TRBJ2-4 | many | TRBV12-3/TRBV12-4 | CASSPGADMAKNIQYF | TGTGCCAGCAGTCCCGGGGCGGATATGGCCAAAAACATTCAGTACTTC
. | TRBJ2-5 | . | TRBV5-1 | CASHLGYQETQYF | TGCGCCAGCCACCTGGGGTACCAAGAGACCCAGTACTTC
TRBD2 | TRBJ2-1 | few | TRBV10-3 | CAISDLGLAGLGEQFF | TGTGCCATCAGTGACCTCGGACTAGCGGGGCTTGGTGAGCAGTTCTTC
. | TRBJ1-1 | . | TRBV12-3/TRBV12-4 | CASSRGQIEAFF | TGTGCCAGCAGCCGCGGACAAATTGAAGCTTTCTTT
. | TRBJ2-5 | . | TRBV4-1 | CASSGRLGDQETQYF | TGCGCCAGCAGCGGCCGTTTGGGGGACCAAGAGACCCAGTACTTC
. | TRBJ1-6 | few | TRBV21-1 | CATWVRSYNSPLHF | TGTGCCACCTGGGTTAGATCCTATAATTCACCCCTCCACTTT
. | TRBJ2-1 | . | TRBV29-1 | CSVVVFHSGEQFF | TGCAGCGTTGTGGTGTTCCACTCCGGTGAGCAGTTCTTC
TRBD1 | TRBJ1-1 | . | TRBV7-6 | CASSKGQTANTEAFF | TGTGCCAGCAGCAAGGGACAGACAGCGAACACTGAAGCTTTCTTT
TRBD1 | TRBJ1-6 | . | TRBV5-1 | CASSTDREPLHF | TGCGCCAGCAGCACAGACAGGGAACCCCTCCACTTT
. | TRBJ2-7 | . | TRBV15 | CATSPSTASYEQYF | TGTGCCACCAGTCCGTCCACAGCGTCCTACGAGCAGTACTTC
. | TRBJ2-1 | . | TRBV29-1 | CSFRDAIAYTIEQFF | TGCAGCTTCCGGGACGCCATTGCCTACACCATTGAGCAGTTCTTC
. | TRBJ2-3 | . | TRBV7-6 | CASSPWLPSTDTQYF | TGTGCCAGCAGCCCTTGGCTCCCCTCCACAGATACGCAGTATTTT
. | TRBJ1-2 | many | TRBV7-2 | CASSFLPNYGYTF | TGTGCCAGCAGCTTCCTCCCTAACTATGGCTACACCTTC
TRBD1 | TRBJ1-1 | many | TRBV10-3 | CAISESTGTGDTEAFF | TGTGCCATCAGTGAAAGCACCGGGACAGGGGACACTGAAGCTTTCTTT
. | TRBJ2-3 | few | TRBV18 | CASSPPRLGRTDTQYF | TGTGCCAGCTCACCACCCCGACTAGGACGCACAGATACGCAGTATTTT
. | TRBJ2-5 | few | TRBV7-9 | CASSPPIPQETQYF | TGTGCCAGCAGCCCACCAATCCCTCAAGAGACCCAGTACTTC
TRBD1 | TRBJ1-5 | . | TRBV5-1 | CASSSGQGAGQPQHF | TGCGCCAGCAGCTCGGGACAGGGGGCAGGTCAGCCCCAGCATTTT
. | TRBJ2-1 | . | TRBV12-3/TRBV12-4 | CASRWGRGRYNEQFF | TGTGCCAGCAGGTGGGGGCGCGGCCGATACAATGAGCAGTTCTTC
TRBD2 | TRBJ2-3 | . | TRBV7-3 | CASSSSGTSGKLF | TGTGCCAGCAGCTCTTCCGGGACTAGCGGGAAGCTTTTT
. | TRBJ2-2 | few | TRBV15 | CATTPGVNTGELFF | TGTGCCACCACCCCGGGGGTTAACACCGGGGAGCTGTTTTTT
. | TRBJ1-1 | few | TRBV4-1 | CASSLYRALNTEAFF | TGCGCCAGCAGCCTGTACAGGGCCTTGAACACTGAAGCTTTCTTT
. | TRBJ2-6 | once | TRBV12-3/TRBV12-4 | CASSTAGANVLTF | TGTGCCAGCAGCACTGCCGGGGCCAACGTCCTGACTTTC
. | TRBJ2-3 | . | TRBV7-2 | CASSSFHTQYF | TGTGCCAGCAGCTCGTTCCATACGCAGTATTTT
. | TRBJ1-1 | few | TRBV12-3/TRBV12-4 | CASSSNREGPAGAFF | TGTGCCAGCAGTTCAAATCGCGAGGGGCCCGCTGGTGCTTTCTTT
. | TRBJ2-2 | . | TRBV29-1 | CSAGRGSNGELFF | TGCAGCGCCGGAAGAGGGAGTAACGGGGAGCTGTTTTTT
. | TRBJ2-5 | few | TRBV5-1 | CASSVGPGPQETQYF | TGCGCCAGCAGCGTGGGCCCGGGACCACAAGAGACCCAGTACTTC
. | TRBJ2-1 | . | TRBV9 | CASSAPRGGWQQFF | TGTGCCAGCAGCGCCCCGAGGGGGGGGTGGCAGCAGTTCTTC
. | TRBJ2-3 | . | TRBV19 | CASSYDKKAQYF | TGTGCCAGTAGTTATGACAAGAAGGCGCAGTATTTT
. | TRBJ2-5 | . | TRBV5-1 | CASSIDRGETQYF | TGCGCCAGCAGCATCGACCGGGGCGAGACCCAGTACTTC
. | TRBJ1-1 | few | TRBV27 | CASRRLGTEAFF | TGTGCCAGCAGACGACTCGGCACTGAAGCTTTCTTT
TRBD1 | TRBJ2-1 | few | TRBV29-1 | CSVSRDRAGSNEQFF | TGCAGCGTTTCCCGGGACAGGGCCGGGAGCAATGAGCAGTTCTTC
. | TRBJ2-5 | . | TRBV29-1 | CSVEDRDRGFETQYF | TGCAGCGTTGAAGATCGGGATAGGGGGTTTGAGACCCAGTACTTC
. | TRBJ2-6 | once | TRBV6-6 | CASSDERGGGANVLTF | TGTGCCAGCAGTGACGAGCGTGGCGGTGGGGCCAACGTCCTGACTTTC
TRBD2 | TRBJ2-1 | few | TRBV7-6 | CASSLEINSGGPNEQFF | TGTGCCAGCAGCTTAGAGATTAACAGCGGGGGACCCAATGAGCAGTTCTTC
. | TRBJ2-5 | many | TRBV18 | CASSQYQETQYF | TGTGCCAGCTCACAGTACCAAGAGACCCAGTACTTC
. | TRBJ1-5 | . | TRBV7-9 | CASSLGFMGSHQPQHF | TGTGCCAGCAGCTTAGGCTTTATGGGATCTCATCAGCCCCAGCATTTT
. | TRBJ2-5 | . | TRBV6-6 | CASSRSYQETQYF | TGTGCCAGCAGCCGATCGTACCAAGAGACCCAGTACTTC
. | TRBJ2-1 | few | TRBV12-3/TRBV12-4 | CASSLSRDAQFF | TGTGCCAGCAGTTTATCTCGGGACGCGCAGTTCTTC
TRBD1 | TRBJ1-1 | . | TRBV12-3/TRBV12-4 | CAPRGGNTEAFF | TGTGCCCCCAGGGGGGGGAACACTGAAGCTTTCTTT
TRBD2 | TRBJ2-1 | many | TRBV11-2 | CASSPRRAGGSNEQFF | TGTGCCAGCAGCCCGCGGCGGGCGGGGGGGTCTAATGAGCAGTTCTTC
. | TRBJ1-1 | few | TRBV4-3 | CASSQAQDTEAFF | TGCGCCAGCAGCCAAGCCCAGGACACTGAAGCTTTCTTT
TRBD1 | TRBJ2-7 | . | TRBV27 | CASTESGGQGAYEQYF | TGTGCCAGCACCGAATCAGGGGGACAGGGGGCTTACGAGCAGTACTTC
. | TRBJ2-2 | few | TRBV5-4 | CASSFGTFANTGELFF | TGTGCCAGCAGCTTCGGGACCTTTGCGAACACCGGGGAGCTGTTTTTT
TRBD2 | TRBJ2-5 | few | TRBV5-5 | CASSPRGAGTQYF | TGTGCCAGCAGCCCGCGGGGGGCGGGGACCCAGTACTTC
. | TRBJ1-1 | few | TRBV12-3/TRBV12-4 | CASSLRQGLENTEAFF | TGTGCCAGCAGCCTACGGCAGGGTCTGGAGAACACTGAAGCTTTCTTT
. | TRBJ1-1 | . | TRBV24-1 | CATSDLAYTEAFF | TGTGCCACCAGTGATTTGGCCTACACTGAAGCTTTCTTT
TRBD2 | TRBJ2-7 | . | TRBV7-6 | CASSRAGGLLEQYF | TGTGCCAGCAGCCGAGCGGGGGGCCTTTTGGAGCAGTACTTC
. | TRBJ2-2 | . | TRBV28 | CASRPPDTGELFF | TGTGCCAGCAGGCCACCGGACACCGGGGAGCTGTTTTTT
. | TRBJ1-1 | few | TRBV5-1 | CASNWDGLNTEAFF | TGCGCCAGCAACTGGGACGGCCTGAACACTGAAGCTTTCTTT
. | TRBJ2-6 | . | TRBV5-1 | CASTLGAGASSGANVLTF | TGCGCCAGCACTCTGGGGGCAGGCGCCTCCTCTGGGGCCAACGTCCTGACTTTC
TRBD1 | TRBJ1-1 | . | TRBV27 | CASSFEQGAGDTEAFF | TGTGCCAGCAGTTTTGAGCAGGGGGCCGGAGACACTGAAGCTTTCTTT
TRBD1 | TRBJ1-2 | . | TRBV29-1 | CSVEKGGGYGYTF | TGCAGCGTTGAAAAAGGGGGCGGGTATGGCTACACCTTC
. | TRBJ1-1 | few | TRBV5-5 | CASSLQGWSTEAFF | TGTGCCAGCAGCTTGCAGGGGTGGTCCACTGAAGCTTTCTTT
. | TRBJ2-7 | . | TRBV4-3 | CASSQDVRRLNEQYF | TGCGCCAGCAGCCAAGACGTTCGCAGATTAAACGAGCAGTACTTC
TRBD2 | TRBJ2-1 | many | TRBV5-1 | CASSHSGASEQFF | TGCGCCAGCAGCCACAGCGGGGCTTCTGAGCAGTTCTTC
TRBD1 | TRBJ2-5 | . | TRBV5-1 | CASSSGQGKETQYF | TGCGCCAGCAGCTCGGGACAGGGAAAAGAGACCCAGTACTTC